This entry lists 25 T cell receptor beta chains sequenced from one sample in a study of cytomegalovirus exposure and HLA in healthy donors. Use of 60 Vbeta and 13 Jbeta primers characterized the PCR. This table comes from immunoSEQ multiplex PCR, and its TCRdb copy is limited to in-frame clones, with some not included. There are approximately 120,000 clones in the sample; about three quarters occur only once, and roughly an eighth lies in the top ten. Sequenced sample: PBMCs. These receptors were taken from a woman aged 60-75 years in good health and CMV-seropositive.

Here the CDR3 reads CASSGTSGYNEQFF. For the CDR3, the DNA is TGTGCCAGCAGCGGGACTAGCGGCTACAATGAGCAGTTCTTC. The chain recombines TRBV6-1 with TRBJ2-1; TRBD2 matches at 11 bases. The germline V gene encodes CDR1 MNHNS and CDR2 SASEGT. The trim removed 6 bases at V and 3 bases at J, leaving 1 base unmatched. This CDR3 has 14 residues.

This chain links TRBV19 with TRBJ2-1; 12 bases agree with TRBD2. Germline CDR1 LNHDA, CDR2 SQIVND (reference sequence). V was clipped by 4 bases and J by 3 bases; unmatched bases: 7. The CDR3 length is 17 residues. CDR3 nucleotide sequence: TGTGCCAGTAGTACGCGACTAGCGGGAGACTTCTACAATGAGCAGTTCTTC. This codes for CASSTRLAGDFYNEQFF.

J is TRBJ1-2 and V is TRBV7-8, with 8 bases aligning to TRBD1. The CDR3 contains 15 residues. The V gene end was trimmed by 5 bases and the J gene end by 4 bases; junction bases not matched to a gene: 9. Germline V gene data show CDR1 as SGHVS and CDR2 as FQNEAQ. The DNA for the CDR3 is TGTGCCAGCAGCCCTAGAGGGACAGGTATCTATGGCTACACCTTC. Protein sequence: CASSPRGTGIYGYTF.

V gene TRBV5-1 combines with J gene TRBJ2-3; a weak D match, TRBD2 (5 bases). There are 13 residues in the CDR3. Trimming cost V 7 bases and J 6 bases, with 15 bases left between them. Germline lookup yields CDR1 SGHRS and CDR2 YFSETQ. This chain's CDR3 is CASGLRDPDTQYF. CDR3 sequence (DNA): TGCGCCAGCGGGCTCCGGGATCCGGATACGCAGTATTTT.

The chain links TRBV18 to TRBJ1-2; D is uncertain. There are 13 residues in the CDR3. The V end was cut by 6 bases, the J end by 7 bases, with 15 bases between. Looked up from germline, CDR1 is KGHSH and CDR2 is LQKENI. The CDR3 region is CASSPTLSGGYTF. Here the CDR3 DNA reads TGTGCCAGCTCCCCAACCCTGAGTGGTGGCTACACCTTC.

J is TRBJ2-7 and V is TRBV7-2; 8 bases fit TRBD1. The germline CDR1 and CDR2 sequences are SGHTA and FQGNSA. The CDR3 has 15 amino acids. Trimming removed 3 bases from V and 3 bases from J; junction bases left unmatched: 7. The CDR3: CASSLDLGQGYEQYF. CDR3 sequence (DNA): TGTGCCAGCAGCTTGGATCTCGGACAGGGCTACGAGCAGTACTTC.

This chain links TRBV19 with TRBJ2-3; 7 nucleotides match TRBD1. This CDR3 spans 15 amino acids. The germline gives CDR1 LNHDA, CDR2 SQIVND (reference sequence). The V segment lost 5 bases and the J segment 2 bases; nucleotides outside the gene matches: 7. The CDR3 bases are TGTGCCAGTAGTCTCTTGACAGGGCTCACAGATACGCAGTATTTT. Amino acid sequence: CASSLLTGLTDTQYF. The full variable domain, completed using reference TRBV19 and TRBJ2-3, is DGGITQSPKYLFRKEGQNVTLSCEQNLNHDAMYWYRQDPGQGLRLIYYSQIVNDFQKGDIAEGYSVSREKKESFPLTVTSAQKNPTAFYLCASSLLTGLTDTQYFGPGTRLTVL.

The chain carries TRBV18 and TRBJ1-4, with TRBD1 identical over 8 bases. Germline CDR1 and CDR2: KGHSH and LQKENI. This CDR3 is 16 amino acids long. V trimming: 0 bases; J trimming: 7 bases; junction bases outside the gene matches: 7. CDR3 nucleotide sequence: TGTGCCAGCTCACCACCAACAGGGGGTTTTAGTGAAAAACTGTTTTTT. This translates into CASSPPTGGFSEKLFF.

The genes are TRBV5-1 and TRBJ2-7, with 8 nucleotides matching TRBD1. The V segment lost 5 bases and the J segment 3 bases; nucleotides outside the gene matches: 10. CDR3 length equals 15 residues. The V gene's germline CDR1 is SGHRS and CDR2 YFSETQ. For the CDR3, the DNA is TGCGCCAGCAGTCAGGGGGCAACCGGAGGCTACGAGCAGTACTTC. This translates into CASSQGATGGYEQYF.

The chain has TRBV5-1 and TRBJ2-1; TRBD1 matches 7 bases. J lost 2 bases, V lost 5 bases, and 10 bases had no gene match. In germline, CDR1 is SGHRS, CDR2 YFSETQ. The CDR3 contains 16 residues. The CDR3 DNA is TGCGCCAGCAGTTACATAACAGGGGAAACCTACAATGAGCAGTTCTTC. It yields the protein CASSYITGETYNEQFF.

The V call is TRBV5-8, the J call TRBJ1-6, with D possibly being TRBD1 (6 bases). Germline CDR1 reads SGHTS; CDR2 reads YDEGEE. Between the trimmed V and J ends, which lost 3 bases and 5 bases, there was a span of 12 bases. The CDR3 runs to 15 residues. The CDR3 nucleotides are TGTGCCAGCAGCTCTGGACAGACAAATAATTCACCCCTCCACTTT. It encodes CASSSGQTNNSPLHF.

J is TRBJ1-6 and V is TRBV19, with TRBD1 identical over 8 bases. The CDR3 spans 16 residues. Germline V gene data show CDR1 as LNHDA and CDR2 as SQIVND (reference sequence). J gave up 8 bases and V 5 bases, and 11 bases lay outside the gene matches. The CDR3 sequence is CASSDRGQGVDSPLHF. In nucleotides, the CDR3 is TGTGCCAGTAGTGACAGGGGCCAGGGAGTCGATTCACCCCTCCACTTT.

The chain has TRBV7-7 and TRBJ2-5; tentative D call: TRBD2 (5 bases). Trimming took 5 bases from V and 2 from J, leaving 12 bases between them. The germline V gene encodes CDR1 SSHAT and CDR2 FNYEAQ (reference sequence). The CDR3 totals 14 residues. CDR3 sequence reads: CASSPREKQETQYF. CDR3 DNA sequence: TGTGCCAGCAGCCCCCGGGAAAAACAAGAGACCCAGTACTTC.

This chain links TRBV18 with TRBJ2-7; 8 positions agree with TRBD1. CDR1 and CDR2 (germline): KGHSH, LQKENI. The length of the CDR3 is 15 residues. Trimming took 3 bases from V and 3 from J; bases not matched to a gene: 7. The CDR3 DNA sequence: TGTGCCAGCTCACCGGCGACAGGGGCGTTCTACGAGCAGTACTTC. It codes for CASSPATGAFYEQYF. The full variable domain, in which reference TRBV18 and TRBJ2-7 provide the parts outside the CDR3, is NAGVMQNPRHLVRRRGQEARLRCSPMKGHSHVYWYRQLPEEGLKFMVYLQKENIIDESGMPKERFSAEFPKEGPSILRIQQVVRGDSAAYFCASSPATGAFYEQYFGPGTRLTVT.

The chain combines TRBV7-3 with TRBJ2-1, with D perhaps TRBD1 (6 bases). The CDR3 spans 14 residues. Trimming took off 5 bases at V and 6 bases at J, with 14 bases between the two ends. Per the germline V gene, CDR1 is SGHTA and CDR2 is FQGTGA. CDR3 in DNA: TGTGCCAGCAGCACCGCGAGGGGGACCAATGAGCAGTTCTTC. It specifies CASSTARGTNEQFF.

This rearrangement joins TRBV28 to TRBJ2-1, with 7 nucleotides matching TRBD1. Trimming cost V 6 bases and J 3 bases; bases outside gene matches: 8. The germline gives CDR1 MDHEN, CDR2 SYDVKM. This CDR3 is built from 15 residues. The DNA of the CDR3 is TGTGCCAGCAGCCCGACAGGGACCTACTACAATGAGCAGTTCTTC. It is translated as CASSPTGTYYNEQFF.

This chain links TRBV27 with TRBJ2-7, with D tentatively TRBD1 (5 bases). V lost 0 bases and J 2 bases, leaving 20 bases between the germline ends. CDR1 and CDR2 (germline): MNHEY, SMNVEV (reference sequence). The CDR3 contains 18 residues. DNA for the CDR3: TGTGCCAGCAGTTTATCGGGCCCCAACCCCGACAGCGCCTACGAGCAGTACTTC. Its protein product is CASSLSGPNPDSAYEQYF.

This clone was counted between two and nine times. This rearrangement joins TRBV6-5 to TRBJ2-1; TRBD1 agrees at 7 bases. Germline lookup yields CDR1 MNHEY and CDR2 SVGAGI. V was pared by 6 bases and J by 0 bases, with 5 bases of the junction left unmatched. The CDR3 runs 15 residues. Here the CDR3 reads CASRPTGSSYNEQFF. In nucleotides, the CDR3 is TGTGCCAGCAGGCCGACAGGGAGCTCCTACAATGAGCAGTTCTTC.

CDR3 sequence (DNA): TGTGCCAGCAGTAACCAAGCGGGAGCGGGAGAGACCCAGTACTTC. This gives the protein CASSNQAGAGETQYF. The chain has TRBV27 and TRBJ2-5; 8 nucleotides match TRBD2. This CDR3 region has 15 residues. With 5 bases clipped from V and 4 bases from J, the junction kept 9 bases outside the gene matches. Germline V gene data show CDR1 as MNHEY and CDR2 as SMNVEV (reference sequence).

The J gene is TRBJ2-7, the V gene TRBV30; TRBD1 matches at 7 bases. Trimming took 1 base from V and 3 from J; bases not matched to a gene: 6. This CDR3 spans 14 amino acids. Germline CDR1 GTSNPN, CDR2 SVGIG (reference sequence). Written as DNA, the CDR3 is TGTGCCTGGAGTGACCGGGACAGTTACTACGAGCAGTACTTC. Translation: CAWSDRDSYYEQYF.

J is TRBJ2-5 and V is TRBV7-8, with TRBD2 identical over 14 bases. Germline-derived CDR1 and CDR2 are SGHVS and FQNEAQ. V gave up 5 bases and J gave up 5 bases; unmatched junction bases: 10. The CDR3 covers 17 residues. Here the CDR3 reads CASSPGLAGAGFETQYF. CDR3 in DNA: TGTGCCAGCAGCCCGGGACTAGCGGGGGCGGGATTTGAGACCCAGTACTTC.

The chain couples TRBV11-2 to TRBJ1-1; D remains ambiguous. CDR3 size: 14 residues. CDR1 and CDR2 from the germline V gene are SGHAT and FQNNGV. V was cut by 1 base and J by 5 bases, with 11 bases left in between. This chain's CDR3 is CASSLVGVRTEAFF. CDR3 in DNA: TGTGCCAGCAGCTTAGTCGGAGTTCGGACTGAAGCTTTCTTT. Using reference TRBV11-2 and TRBJ1-1 for the parts outside the CDR3, the full variable domain is EAGVAQSPRYKIIEKRQSVAFWCNPISGHATLYWYQQILGQGPKLLIQFQNNGVVDDSQLPKDRFSAERLKGVDSTLKIQPAKLEDSAVYLCASSLVGVRTEAFFGQGTRLTVV.

This rearrangement joins TRBV12-5 to TRBJ2-5; D is undetermined. The length of the CDR3 is 11 residues. Trimming took 3 bases from V and 4 from J, leaving 3 bases between them. Germline V gives CDR1 LGHNT, CDR2 FRNRAP. The CDR3 sequence is CASGLLETQYF. CDR3 in DNA: TGTGCTAGTGGTTTACTAGAGACCCAGTACTTC. Full variable domain (rest looked up from reference TRBV12-5 and TRBJ2-5): DARVTQTPRHKVTEMGQEVTMRCQPILGHNTVFWYRQTMMQGLELLAYFRNRAPLDDSGMPKDRFSAEMPDATLATLKIQPSEPRDSAVYFCASGLLETQYFGPGTRLLVL.

This clone has a single count. This chain links TRBV5-1 with TRBJ1-5; D is ambiguous. Germline loops: CDR1 SGHRS, CDR2 YFSETQ. The CDR3 contains 16 residues. Trimming pared 0 bases from V and 3 bases from J, leaving 13 bases between. This CDR3 is CASSLGPWGANQPQHF. The CDR3 coding sequence is TGCGCCAGCAGCTTGGGCCCTTGGGGAGCCAATCAGCCCCAGCATTTT.

The chain employs TRBV7-3 and TRBJ2-2; 14 bases match TRBD2. CDR1 is SGHTA and CDR2 is FQGTGA in the germline V gene. The CDR3 has 19 amino acids. V lost 2 bases, J lost 0 bases, and 5 bases stayed unmatched. In DNA form, the CDR3 reads TGTGCCAGCAGCTTATTCGGACTAGCGGGGGGCTCGAACACCGGGGAGCTGTTTTTT. Its protein is CASSLFGLAGGSNTGELFF.